What follows are 8 T cell receptor beta chains derived from one specimen sequenced in a study of T cell clusters in autoimmune cytopenias. TRB amplification used around 0.25 ug of peripheral blood genomic DNA. Multiplex touch-down PCR amplified TRB using TRB-A and TRB-B pools in one tube. TCRdb re-called the multiplex PCR reads; every CDR3 protein appears as one record, without DNA. Found here are 9,000 to 13,000 distinct CDR3 sequences; the top ten clones hold around 33%. A further study also used this sample, focusing on T cell repertoires in aging, cancer and after chemotherapy.

The sequenced material came from peripheral blood. The origin of the receptors is a human donor in good health.

This chain joins TRBV5-4 and TRBJ2-3; TCRdb's D call of TRBD1 is untestable without DNA. The germline V gene has CDR1 SGHNT and CDR2 YYREEE (reference sequence). There are 16 residues in the CDR3. The CDR3 spells CASSLGAGTYTDTQYF.

The CDR3 sequence: CANPDVGTNYGYTF. The chain combines TRBV27 with TRBJ1-2. The germline V gene encodes CDR1 MNHEY and CDR2 SMNVEV (reference sequence). The CDR3 contains 14 residues.

This rearrangement joins TRBV27 to TRBJ2-2; TCRdb designates TRBD1, a call that cannot be tested without DNA. This CDR3 is 14 amino acids long. Germline assignment: CDR1 MNHEY and CDR2 SMNVEV (reference sequence). The CDR3 is CASSLNRAGGELFF.

The chain's CDR3 is CAISSQGATDTQYF. V gene TRBV6-1 combines with J gene TRBJ2-3; TCRdb's D call, TRBD1, is unchecked because there is no DNA. The germline V gene has CDR1 MNHNS and CDR2 SASEGT. The CDR3 has 14 residues.

Measured by frequency, this clonotype is medium-sized (0.01 to 0.1%). This chain joins TRBV29-1 and TRBJ2-1; no DNA is available, so the TRBD1 call from TCRdb remains unchecked. Germline V gene sequence: CDR1 SQVTM, CDR2 ANQGSEA. The CDR3 totals 17 residues. The CDR3 loop is CSLKCGGATSSYNEQFF.

The gene calls are TRBV5-4 and TRBJ2-7. Germline loops: CDR1 SGHNT, CDR2 YYREEE (reference sequence). The CDR3 sequence is 14 residues long. The CDR3 reads CASSLQDRAYEQYF.

V gene TRBV27 combines with J gene TRBJ2-1; there is no DNA to check the TCRdb D call of TRBD1. Germline V gives CDR1 MNHEY, CDR2 SMNVEV (reference sequence). The CDR3 is made up of 18 amino acids. CDR3 protein: CASTPFRGRAGGGNEQFF.

The V gene is TRBV10-1, the J gene TRBJ2-1; TCRdb returns TRBD1, unconfirmable since there is no DNA. Germline CDR1 reads WNHNN; CDR2 reads SYGVQD (reference sequence). The CDR3 is 13 amino acids. CDR3 protein: CASSESWDSIQFF.